This T cell receptor beta chain emerged from a study of shared clonotypes between healthy human individuals. Background on the study: Each donor had three CD4 naive, three CD4 memory, two CD8 naive and one CD8 memory plate. Points from the study as a whole: Among donors, the sharing of clonotypes was expected to be influenced by sequencing depth. Of the naive CD4 clonotypes, roughly 5.5% were shared across several donors.

Concerning this clone itself: The target antigen is unknown.

The table came from immunoSEQ multiplex PCR; TCRdb's copy has only in-frame clones and leaves some out. The sample has around 1.6 million clones, approximately 98% seen once. CD4+ cells underwent separation, giving CD45RA+ naive and CD45RA-negative memory subsets. In germline, CDR1 is MGHRA, CDR2 YSYEKL. The CDR3 extends over 15 amino acids. J was trimmed by 6 bases and V by 2 bases; bases with no gene match: 7. Sample: naive CD4+ T cells sorted from blood. Documented subset: CD45RA+ positively selected. The sequence was obtained from a man in his thirties or forties in good health. The chain uses TRBV4-1 and TRBJ1-5; TRBD1 matches at 7 bases. The CDR3 sequence: CASSQPRQGAQPQHF. In nucleotides, the CDR3 is TGCGCCAGCAGCCAACCGAGACAGGGCGCTCAGCCCCAGCATTTT.